The sequence of this T cell receptor beta chain was determined in a study of blood T cells in healthy people across ages. For the second PCR, which ran for roughly 6 to 12 cycles, a sample-barcoded 5' primer and a J-beta primer mix were used. TCRdb re-called the 5' RACE reads through MiXCR, storing one row per CDR3 protein. This sample has 730,000 or so distinct CDR3 sequences, with roughly 47% found just once. The CDR3 has 15 residues. The ends were cut back, 3 bases at V and 6 bases at J, with 12 bases in the middle. The V gene's germline CDR1 is SEHNR and CDR2 FQNEAQ (reference sequence). This sequence originates from a woman aged 60-75 years in good health. The rearrangement joins TRBV7-9 to TRBJ1-6; D uncertain. Sequenced: blood. The CDR3 bases are TGTGCCAGCAGCTTTGGGTTGGCCAGTAATTCACCCCTCCACTTT. Amino acids: CASSFGLASNSPLHF.